The TCR beta chain described here comes from a study of siplizumab effects on memory and regulatory T cells. Produced via immunoSEQ multiplex PCR; TCRdb's table is partial and in-frame only. The sample yields 85,000 to 130,000 clones, roughly 92% seen once. Trimming stripped 3 bases from V and 0 bases from J, with 9 bases between. Germline values: CDR1 MNHNS, CDR2 SASEGT. The length of the CDR3 is 15 residues. The rearrangement links TRBV6-1 to TRBJ2-4; TRBD2 might be the D (5 bases). Sequencing was carried out using Tregs sorted from blood. This receptor was taken from a human donor in good health. As DNA, the CDR3 is TGTGCCAGCAGTGATCCTGGGAGAGCCAAAAACATTCAGTACTTC. Protein product: CASSDPGRAKNIQYF.